The present TCR beta chain was sequenced within a study of blood T cell repertoires in COVID-19. The CDR3 sequence is 15 residues long. Trimming took 2 bases from V and 4 from J; bases not matched to a gene: 8. Germline-derived CDR1 and CDR2 are LNHDA and SQIVND (reference sequence). Study processing details: Reference gene primer amplification in the assay estimated nucleated cell counts. The repertoire was sequenced with immunoSEQ multiplex PCR; TCRdb's copy has only in-frame clones and lacks some. The V and J calls and clone size come from that table; D and trimming were worked out from the DNA. The sample shows about 190,000 clones, about 88% of them seen only once.

What was sequenced was peripheral blood. The chain has TRBV19 and TRBJ2-7, with 7 bases that match TRBD1. The receptor comes from a woman aged 35 to 49 who had recovered from COVID-19. The chain's CDR3 is CASSILWQGVYEQYF. In DNA form, the CDR3 reads TGTGCCAGTAGTATACTTTGGCAGGGGGTGTACGAGCAGTACTTC.